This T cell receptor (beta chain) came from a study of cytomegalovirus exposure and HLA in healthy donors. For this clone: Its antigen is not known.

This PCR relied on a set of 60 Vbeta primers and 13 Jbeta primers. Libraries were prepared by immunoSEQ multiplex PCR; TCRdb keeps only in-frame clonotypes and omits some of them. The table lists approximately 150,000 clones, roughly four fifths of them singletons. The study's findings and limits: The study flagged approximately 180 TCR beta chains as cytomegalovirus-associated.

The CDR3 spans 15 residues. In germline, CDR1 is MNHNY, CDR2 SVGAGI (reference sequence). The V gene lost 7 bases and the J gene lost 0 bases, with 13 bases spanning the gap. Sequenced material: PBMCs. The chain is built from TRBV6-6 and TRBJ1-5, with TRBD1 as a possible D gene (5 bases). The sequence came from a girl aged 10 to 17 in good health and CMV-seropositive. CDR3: CASKDSRNSNQPQHF. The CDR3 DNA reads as TGTGCCAGCAAAGACAGCAGGAATAGCAATCAGCCCCAGCATTTT.